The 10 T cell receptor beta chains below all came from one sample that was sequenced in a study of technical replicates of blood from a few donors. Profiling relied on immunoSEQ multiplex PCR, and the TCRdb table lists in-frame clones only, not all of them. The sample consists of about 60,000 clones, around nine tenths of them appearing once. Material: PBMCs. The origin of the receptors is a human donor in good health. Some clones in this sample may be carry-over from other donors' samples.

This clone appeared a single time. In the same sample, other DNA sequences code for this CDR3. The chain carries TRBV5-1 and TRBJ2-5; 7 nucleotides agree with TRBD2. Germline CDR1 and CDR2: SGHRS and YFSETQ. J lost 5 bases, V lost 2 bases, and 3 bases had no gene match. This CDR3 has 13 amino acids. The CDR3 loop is CASSFGGRETQYF. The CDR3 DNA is TGCGCCAGCAGCTTCGGGGGGAGGGAGACCCAGTACTTC.

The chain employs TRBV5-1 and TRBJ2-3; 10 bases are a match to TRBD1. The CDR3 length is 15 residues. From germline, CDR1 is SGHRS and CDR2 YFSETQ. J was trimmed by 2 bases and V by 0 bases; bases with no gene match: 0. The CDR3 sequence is CASSLGQGATDTQYF. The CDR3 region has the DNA TGCGCCAGCAGCTTGGGACAGGGGGCCACAGATACGCAGTATTTT.

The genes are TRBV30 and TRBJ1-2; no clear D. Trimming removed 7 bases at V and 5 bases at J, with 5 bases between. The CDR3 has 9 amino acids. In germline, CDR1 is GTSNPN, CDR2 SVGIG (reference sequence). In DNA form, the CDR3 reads TGTGCCTTCCATTATGGCTACACCTTC. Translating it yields CAFHYGYTF.

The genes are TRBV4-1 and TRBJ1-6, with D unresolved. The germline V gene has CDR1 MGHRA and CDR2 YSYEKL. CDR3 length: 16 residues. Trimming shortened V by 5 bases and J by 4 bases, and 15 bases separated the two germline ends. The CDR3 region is CASSISGSGYNSPLHF. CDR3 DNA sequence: TGCGCCAGCAGCATTTCTGGCTCGGGGTATAATTCACCCCTCCACTTT.

DNA for the CDR3: TGTGCCAGCAGCCCCCTCGGACAGGGGGGTACGCAGTATTTT. It yields the protein CASSPLGQGGTQYF. The V and J genes are TRBV7-2 and TRBJ2-3, with 10 bases aligning to TRBD1. With 5 bases clipped from V and 8 bases from J, the junction kept 7 bases outside the gene matches. Germline CDR1 is SGHTA and CDR2 is FQGNSA. The CDR3 extends over 14 amino acids.

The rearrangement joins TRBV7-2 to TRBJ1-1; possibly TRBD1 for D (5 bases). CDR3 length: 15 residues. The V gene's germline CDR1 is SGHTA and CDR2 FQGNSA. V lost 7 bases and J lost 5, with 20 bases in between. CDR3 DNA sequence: TGTGCCAGCACCCCTCCGGGGGGGATGAGGACTGAAGCTTTCTTT. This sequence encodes CASTPPGGMRTEAFF.

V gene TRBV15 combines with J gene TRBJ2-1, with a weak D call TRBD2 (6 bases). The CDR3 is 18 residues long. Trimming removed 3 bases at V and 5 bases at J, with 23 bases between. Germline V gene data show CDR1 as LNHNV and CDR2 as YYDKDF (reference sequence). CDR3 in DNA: TGTGCCACCAGCAGGAATAAACCCGGGACTTGGCCCAACAATGAGCAGTTCTTC. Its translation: CATSRNKPGTWPNNEQFF.

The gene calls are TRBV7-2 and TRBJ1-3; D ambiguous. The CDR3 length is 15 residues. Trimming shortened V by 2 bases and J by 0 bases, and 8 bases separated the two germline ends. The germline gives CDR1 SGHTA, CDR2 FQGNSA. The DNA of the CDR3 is TGTGCCAGCAGCTTATCCAGGTCCTCTGGAAACACCATATATTTT. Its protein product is CASSLSRSSGNTIYF.

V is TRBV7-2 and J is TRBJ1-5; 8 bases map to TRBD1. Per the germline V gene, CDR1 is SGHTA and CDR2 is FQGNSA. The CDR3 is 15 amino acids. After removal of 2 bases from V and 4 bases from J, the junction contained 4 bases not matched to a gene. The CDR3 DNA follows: TGTGCCAGCAGCTTAAGGACAGGGTGGAATCAGCCCCAGCATTTT. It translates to CASSLRTGWNQPQHF.

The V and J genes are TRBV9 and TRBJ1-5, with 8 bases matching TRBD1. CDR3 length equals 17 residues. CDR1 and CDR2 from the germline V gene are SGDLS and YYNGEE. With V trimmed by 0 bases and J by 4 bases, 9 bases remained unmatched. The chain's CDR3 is CASSVGRAGGGNQPQHF. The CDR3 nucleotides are TGTGCCAGCAGCGTAGGGCGAGCAGGGGGCGGGAATCAGCCCCAGCATTTT.